This T cell receptor beta chain comes out of a study of blood T cell repertoires in COVID-19. Assay used: immunoSEQ multiplex PCR; TCRdb lists only in-frame clones, some missing. The sample yields roughly 350,000 clones, around 86% seen once. Germline CDR1 SGHAT, CDR2 FQNNGV. Trimming took 4 bases from V and 4 from J; bases not matched to a gene: 16. The CDR3 spans 19 residues. The receptor was derived from a woman in her fifties or sixties with COVID-19, enrolled during active disease. This rearrangement joins TRBV11-2 to TRBJ2-1, with TRBD2 matching 10 bases. The sample consisted of peripheral blood. The CDR3 DNA reads as TGTGCCAGCAGCTCCCTCGGACGGACTAGCGGAGGGACGTACAATGAGCAGTTCTTC. It encodes CASSSLGRTSGGTYNEQFF. The whole variable domain, filled in from reference TRBV11-2 and TRBJ2-1, reads EAGVAQSPRYKIIEKRQSVAFWCNPISGHATLYWYQQILGQGPKLLIQFQNNGVVDDSQLPKDRFSAERLKGVDSTLKIQPAKLEDSAVYLCASSSLGRTSGGTYNEQFFGPGTRLTVL.